This passage covers 10 T cell receptor beta chains from one sample sequenced in a study of a mutant IDH1 vaccine in newly diagnosed glioma. The assay was immunoSEQ multiplex PCR, and TCRdb's table has in-frame clones only and misses some. The repertoire has about 88,000 clones, roughly 82% of them found once; the top ten carry less than 6.5%. Time point defined: baseline, week 1 (first vaccination visit). Indicated treatment: pre-vaccination baseline after standard-of-care therapy. Sequenced here: PBMCs, sampled from a glioma patient treated with radiotherapy, temozolomide or both. Receptor source: a man aged 40-49 years with glioma. Some clones in this sample may be carry-over from other donors' samples.

The J gene is TRBJ2-7, the V gene TRBV14, with TRBD1 as a possible D gene (6 bases). In germline, CDR1 is SGHDN, CDR2 FVKESK. Trimming removed 4 bases at V and 3 bases at J, with 10 bases between. This CDR3 contains 13 residues. The CDR3: CASSRQAFYEQYF. The CDR3 nucleotides are TGTGCCAGCAGCCGACAGGCTTTCTACGAGCAGTACTTC.

The chain combines TRBV6-1 with TRBJ1-2; the match to TRBD1 covers 12 bases. Germline trimming cut 2 bases from V and 8 bases from J; bases unmatched to any gene: 6. Germline assignment: CDR1 MNHNS and CDR2 SASEGT. This CDR3 spans 15 amino acids. CDR3 sequence (DNA): TGTGCCAGCAGTGAACGGGGACAGGGGGCTGGCGGCTACACCTTC. Translating it yields CASSERGQGAGGYTF.

The V gene is TRBV6-5, the J gene TRBJ2-7, with D perhaps TRBD1 (6 bases). CDR1 and CDR2 (germline): MNHEY, SVGAGI. The V end was cut by 5 bases, the J end by 2 bases, with 13 bases between. CDR3 size: 14 residues. The CDR3 DNA follows: TGTGCCAGCAGTACCCGGGACACCACCTACGAGCAGTACTTC. This encodes CASSTRDTTYEQYF.

The chain employs TRBV12-5 and TRBJ2-1, with a possible D match to TRBD1 (5 bases). The CDR3 sequence is 13 residues long. Trimming cost V 6 bases and J 5 bases, with 11 bases left between them. The germline V gene encodes CDR1 LGHNT and CDR2 FRNRAP. The CDR3 region is CASGGVADNEQFF. The CDR3 nucleotides read TGTGCTAGTGGAGGGGTCGCAGACAATGAGCAGTTCTTC.

The chain has TRBV11-1 and TRBJ2-7; 11 bases map to TRBD2. Trimming removed 5 bases from V and 2 bases from J; junction bases left unmatched: 5. The CDR3 is made up of 15 amino acids. Germline CDR1 is SGHAT and CDR2 is FQDESV (reference sequence). The CDR3: CASSPTSGVTYEQYF. The DNA for the CDR3 is TGTGCCAGCAGCCCGACTAGCGGGGTAACCTACGAGCAGTACTTC.

The V and J genes are TRBV9 and TRBJ2-2, with D uncertain. Trimming took off 1 base at V and 0 bases at J, with 7 bases between the two ends. CDR3 size: 15 residues. Germline lookup yields CDR1 SGDLS and CDR2 YYNGEE. CDR3 protein: CASSVMATNTGELFF. Written as DNA, the CDR3 is TGTGCCAGCAGCGTAATGGCAACGAACACCGGGGAGCTGTTTTTT.

This chain uses TRBV29-1 with TRBJ2-7; D is unclear. The CDR3 has 11 amino acids. Germline V gives CDR1 SQVTM, CDR2 ANQGSEA. V lost 5 bases and J lost 3, with 8 bases in between. The CDR3 here is CSVLTDYEQYF. The DNA for the CDR3 is TGCAGCGTTTTAACAGACTACGAGCAGTACTTC.

V is TRBV30 and J is TRBJ1-4, with D unclear. Trimming stripped 0 bases from V and 7 bases from J, with 12 bases between. The CDR3 runs 14 residues. Germline CDR1 is GTSNPN and CDR2 is SVGIG (reference sequence). DNA of the CDR3: TGTGCCTGGAGTGTAAGGGCACTTAGTGAAAAACTGTTTTTT. Translation gives CAWSVRALSEKLFF. The full variable domain, completed using reference TRBV30 and TRBJ1-4, is SQTIHQWPATLVQPVGSPLSLECTVEGTSNPNLYWYRQAAGRGLQLLFYSVGIGQISSEVPQNLSASRPQDRQFILSSKKLLLSDSGFYLCAWSVRALSEKLFFGSGTQLSVL.

This chain joins TRBV5-1 and TRBJ1-2; weak D call: TRBD1 (5 bases). The ends were cut back, 0 bases at V and 7 bases at J, with 13 bases in the middle. The CDR3 consists of 14 residues. Per the germline V gene, CDR1 is SGHRS and CDR2 is YFSETQ. The CDR3 here is CASSLAAGTGGYTF. CDR3 DNA sequence: TGCGCCAGCAGCTTGGCCGCAGGGACGGGTGGCTACACCTTC.

Comments on this clone: The same CDR3 also results from other DNA sequences found in this sample. This rearrangement joins TRBV19 to TRBJ2-7; D is uncertain. Germline-derived CDR1 and CDR2 are LNHDA and SQIVND (reference sequence). The CDR3 is made up of 13 amino acids. V was clipped by 5 bases and J by 0 bases, with 8 bases between them. This CDR3 reads CASSYPSSYEQYF. The CDR3 DNA follows: TGTGCCAGTAGTTACCCCAGCTCCTACGAGCAGTACTTC.